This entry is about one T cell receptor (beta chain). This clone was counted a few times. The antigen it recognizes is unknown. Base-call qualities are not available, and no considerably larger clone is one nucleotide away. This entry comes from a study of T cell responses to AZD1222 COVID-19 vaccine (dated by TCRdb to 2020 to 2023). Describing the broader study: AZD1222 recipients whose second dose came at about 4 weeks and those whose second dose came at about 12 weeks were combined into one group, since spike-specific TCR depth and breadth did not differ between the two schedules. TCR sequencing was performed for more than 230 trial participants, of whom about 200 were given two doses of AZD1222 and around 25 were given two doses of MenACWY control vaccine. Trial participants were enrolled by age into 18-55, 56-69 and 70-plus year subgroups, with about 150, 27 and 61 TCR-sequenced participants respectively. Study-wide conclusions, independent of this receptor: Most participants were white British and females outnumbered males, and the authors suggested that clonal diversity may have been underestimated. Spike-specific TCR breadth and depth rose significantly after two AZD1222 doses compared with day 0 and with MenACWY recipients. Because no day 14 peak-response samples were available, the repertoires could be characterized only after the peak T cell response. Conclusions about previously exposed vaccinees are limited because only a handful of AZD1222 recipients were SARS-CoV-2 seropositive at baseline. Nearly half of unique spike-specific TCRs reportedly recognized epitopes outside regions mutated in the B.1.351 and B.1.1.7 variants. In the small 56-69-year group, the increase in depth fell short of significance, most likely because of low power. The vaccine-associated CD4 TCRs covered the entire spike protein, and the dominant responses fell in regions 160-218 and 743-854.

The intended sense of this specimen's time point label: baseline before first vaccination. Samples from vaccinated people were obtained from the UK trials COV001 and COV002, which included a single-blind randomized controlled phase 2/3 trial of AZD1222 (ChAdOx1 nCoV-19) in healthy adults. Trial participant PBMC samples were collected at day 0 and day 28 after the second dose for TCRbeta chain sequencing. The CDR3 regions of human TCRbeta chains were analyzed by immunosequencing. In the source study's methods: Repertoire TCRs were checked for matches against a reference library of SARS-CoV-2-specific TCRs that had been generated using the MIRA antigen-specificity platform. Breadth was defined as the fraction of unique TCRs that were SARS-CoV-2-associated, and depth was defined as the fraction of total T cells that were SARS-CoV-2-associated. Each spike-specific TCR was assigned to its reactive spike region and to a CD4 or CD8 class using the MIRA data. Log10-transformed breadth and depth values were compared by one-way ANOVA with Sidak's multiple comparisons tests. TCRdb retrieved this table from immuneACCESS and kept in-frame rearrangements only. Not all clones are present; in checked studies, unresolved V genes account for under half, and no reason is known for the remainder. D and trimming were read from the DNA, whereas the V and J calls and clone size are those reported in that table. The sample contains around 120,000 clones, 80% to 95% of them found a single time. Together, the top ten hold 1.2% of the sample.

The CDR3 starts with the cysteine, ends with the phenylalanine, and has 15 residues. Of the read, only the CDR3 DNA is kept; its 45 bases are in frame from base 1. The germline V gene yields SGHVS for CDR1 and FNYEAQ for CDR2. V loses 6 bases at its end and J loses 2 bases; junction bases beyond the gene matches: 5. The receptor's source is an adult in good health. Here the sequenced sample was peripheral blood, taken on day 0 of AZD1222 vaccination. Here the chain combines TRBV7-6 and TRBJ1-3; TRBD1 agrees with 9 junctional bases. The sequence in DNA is TGTGCCAGCAGACCTACAGGGGGCCCTGGAAACACCATATATTTT. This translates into CASRPTGGPGNTIYF.